Shown below are 2 T cell receptor beta chains from a single sample sequenced in a study of T-cell memory formation after mild COVID-19. TCRdb called the 5' RACE reads again in MiXCR, with one record for every CDR3 protein. This sample carries 360,000 or so distinct CDR3 sequences, around 28% of them seen once, and the ten largest clones take roughly 14%. The sequenced sample consisted of PBMCs or a T cell subset sorted from them (not recorded which). The origin of the receptors is an adult woman who had mild COVID-19 (a few samples of this study predate the infection). Cell type and time point are not known.

This clonotype has only a few counts. The genes are TRBV7-2 and TRBJ2-2; 7 nucleotides match TRBD1. CDR1 SGHTA and CDR2 FQGNSA come from the germline V gene. V lost 5 bases to trimming and J lost 3 bases; unmatched junction nucleotides: 9. CDR3 length equals 16 residues. The CDR3 protein is CASSRRRGSHTGELFF. In nucleotides, the CDR3 is TGTGCCAGCAGCCGCCGCAGGGGGTCCCACACCGGGGAGCTGTTTTTT.

V usage is TRBV29-1 and J usage is TRBJ2-2; D remains unclear. Per germline, CDR1 SQVTM and CDR2 ANQGSEA. The V and J ends lost 3 bases and 4 bases respectively, with 0 bases between them. The CDR3 length is 10 residues. CDR3 coding DNA: TGCAGCGTTGACACCGGGGAGCTGTTTTTT. Translating it yields CSVDTGELFF.